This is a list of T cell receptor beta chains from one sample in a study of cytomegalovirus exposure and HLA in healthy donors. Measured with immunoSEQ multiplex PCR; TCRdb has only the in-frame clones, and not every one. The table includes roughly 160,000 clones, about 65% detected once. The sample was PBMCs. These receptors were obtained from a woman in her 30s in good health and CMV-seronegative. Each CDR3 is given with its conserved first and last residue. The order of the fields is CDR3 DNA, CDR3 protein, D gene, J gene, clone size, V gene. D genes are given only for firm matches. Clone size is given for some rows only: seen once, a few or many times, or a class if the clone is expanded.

CDR3 DNA: TGTGCCAGCAGCGAAGGACAGGGCCTCGCCTATGGCTACACCTTC
CDR3 protein: CASSEGQGLAYGYTF
D gene: TRBD1
J gene: TRBJ1-2
clone size: .
V gene: TRBV11-2

CDR3 DNA: TGTGCCAGCAGTCCAGGCGGGACTAGCGGGAGGAGCGAGCAGTACTTC
CDR3 protein: CASSPGGTSGRSEQYF
D gene: TRBD2
J gene: TRBJ2-7
clone size: .
V gene: TRBV28

CDR3 DNA: TGTGCCAGCAGTGAAGTCGTGACGGAGCCTCCGAATGAGCAGTTCTTC
CDR3 protein: CASSEVVTEPPNEQFF
D gene: .
J gene: TRBJ2-1
clone size: once
V gene: TRBV6-1

CDR3 DNA: TGTGCCAGCAGGGGACTAGCGGGAGGAACCGGGGAGCTGTTTTTT
CDR3 protein: CASRGLAGGTGELFF
D gene: TRBD2
J gene: TRBJ2-2
clone size: .
V gene: TRBV6-1

CDR3 DNA: TGTGCCGTTAGGACAGGGATGGAGACTGAAGCTTTCTTT
CDR3 protein: CAVRTGMETEAFF
D gene: TRBD1
J gene: TRBJ1-1
clone size: few
V gene: TRBV10-3

CDR3 DNA: TGCGCCAGCAGCCACCCGGGACAGGGACTTTACGAGCAGTACTTC
CDR3 protein: CASSHPGQGLYEQYF
D gene: TRBD1
J gene: TRBJ2-7
clone size: .
V gene: TRBV4-1

CDR3 DNA: TGTGCCAGCAGCATCCGACAGGGCTCTAACTATGGCTACACCTTC
CDR3 protein: CASSIRQGSNYGYTF
D gene: TRBD1
J gene: TRBJ1-2
clone size: .
V gene: TRBV7-2

CDR3 DNA: TGCGCCAGCAGCCAAGTCGACATTATCTCCTACAATGAGCAGTTCTTC
CDR3 protein: CASSQVDIISYNEQFF
D gene: .
J gene: TRBJ2-1
clone size: .
V gene: TRBV4-1

CDR3 DNA: TGTGCCTGGAGTACGACAGGGGGCGGAGGCTACACCTTC
CDR3 protein: CAWSTTGGGGYTF
D gene: TRBD1
J gene: TRBJ1-2
clone size: .
V gene: TRBV30

CDR3 DNA: TGTGCCAGCAGTCCCCAGGGGGGCTCGTTTCAGCCCCAGCATTTT
CDR3 protein: CASSPQGGSFQPQHF
D gene: TRBD1
J gene: TRBJ1-5
clone size: .
V gene: TRBV2

CDR3 DNA: TGCGCCAGCAGCTGGGCGGGCCCTGGGGCAGATACGCAGTATTTT
CDR3 protein: CASSWAGPGADTQYF
D gene: .
J gene: TRBJ2-3
clone size: once
V gene: TRBV4-1

CDR3 DNA: TGTGCCAGCAGTCCAACAGGGAACTATGGCTACACCTTC
CDR3 protein: CASSPTGNYGYTF
D gene: .
J gene: TRBJ1-2
clone size: .
V gene: TRBV28

CDR3 DNA: TGCGCCAGCAGCTTGGTCCTAGCGGGATTCTACAATGAGCAGTTCTTC
CDR3 protein: CASSLVLAGFYNEQFF
D gene: TRBD2
J gene: TRBJ2-1
clone size: .
V gene: TRBV5-1

CDR3 DNA: TGTGCCATCAGGGGCGGGGCGCGGGATGGCTACACCTTC
CDR3 protein: CAIRGGARDGYTF
D gene: .
J gene: TRBJ1-2
clone size: .
V gene: TRBV10-3

CDR3 DNA: TGTGCCAGTAGTCCCGGGGTGACTGAAGCTTTCTTT
CDR3 protein: CASSPGVTEAFF
D gene: .
J gene: TRBJ1-1
clone size: .
V gene: TRBV19

CDR3 DNA: TGTGCCAGCAGCTTAGATTTGGGACAGGGCTGGAATACGCAGTATTTT
CDR3 protein: CASSLDLGQGWNTQYF
D gene: TRBD1
J gene: TRBJ2-3
clone size: .
V gene: TRBV11-2

CDR3 DNA: TGTGCCAGCAGTTTAGTAGGGGGCGATGTGGAGACCCAGTACTTC
CDR3 protein: CASSLVGGDVETQYF
D gene: TRBD1
J gene: TRBJ2-5
clone size: .
V gene: TRBV28